This T cell receptor (beta chain) was captured by sequencing in a study of blood T cell repertoires in COVID-19. At the level of the study: PBMCs, B-cell-depleted T cells, or T cells provided the cDNA or gDNA that made up the material.

Study members were between about 18 and 95 years old and lived in approximately 25 US regions. The study counted Cohort 3 donors as recovered given two negative PCRs, clearance, or symptom resolution. The table lists this clone with a count of one. Assay: immunoSEQ multiplex PCR; the TCRdb copy retains only in-frame clones and omits some. This table holds some 490,000 clones, about nine tenths found once. V shed 5 bases and J 9 bases; nucleotides not matched to a gene: 6. The CDR3 extends over 15 amino acids. Germline V lookup: CDR1 KGHSH, CDR2 LQKENI. The chain links TRBV18 to TRBJ2-1; 14 bases are a match to TRBD2. This receptor was taken from a woman aged 55-75 years who had recovered from COVID-19. The source material was PBMCs or T cells enriched from blood (not recorded which). This CDR3 reads CASSEGLAGGVEQFF. In DNA, the CDR3 is TGTGCCAGCTCAGAAGGACTAGCGGGGGGTGTTGAGCAGTTCTTC. Full variable domain (missing parts from reference TRBV18 and TRBJ2-1): NAGVMQNPRHLVRRRGQEARLRCSPMKGHSHVYWYRQLPEEGLKFMVYLQKENIIDESGMPKERFSAEFPKEGPSILRIQQVVRGDSAAYFCASSEGLAGGVEQFFGPGTRLTVL.